The 20 T cell receptor beta chains presented below share a single source sample, sequenced in a study of Graves' ophthalmopathy and Graves' hyperthyroidism. Amplified material comprised TCR beta CDR3 regions derived from RNA transcripts. First-round RT-PCR with HTBI primers preceded a second-round multiplex PCR. TCRdb itself ran the multiplex PCR reads through MiXCR, one entry per CDR3 protein. The data show 400,000 or so distinct CDR3 sequences, with approximately 18% seen just once and 2.4% held by the top ten. Input material: peripheral blood. These receptors were collected from an adult woman with stable Graves' hyperthyroidism.

This chain links TRBV30 with TRBJ1-1; a possible D gene is TRBD1 (5 bases). This CDR3 contains 14 residues. V was trimmed by 0 bases and J by 6 bases, leaving 14 bases between them. Per the germline V gene, CDR1 is GTSNPN and CDR2 is SVGIG (reference sequence). The CDR3 bases are TGTGCCTGGAGTGTAATGCAGGGTAGCCCTGAAGCTTTCTTT. Amino acids: CAWSVMQGSPEAFF.

This clonotype was recorded at least ten times. This chain links TRBV6-1 with TRBJ1-1; 7 bases are shared with TRBD1. The trim removed 8 bases at V and 7 bases at J, leaving 4 bases unmatched. The length of the CDR3 is 11 residues. Germline loops: CDR1 MNHNS, CDR2 SASEGT. The CDR3 DNA is TGTGCCAGCGAGACAGGGCTTGAAGCTTTCTTT. Protein product: CASETGLEAFF.

This clonotype has at least ten counts. This chain connects TRBV12-5 to TRBJ2-7, with 7 bases fitting TRBD2. Germline V CDR1 and CDR2: LGHNT, FRNRAP. There are 13 residues in the CDR3. V gave up 6 bases and J gave up 2 bases; unmatched junction bases: 4. The DNA of the CDR3 is TGTGCTAGTGGGGGGGGGATCACCTACGAGCAGTACTTC. Encoded protein: CASGGGITYEQYF.

This clonotype was counted at least ten times. V usage is TRBV30 and J usage is TRBJ2-2, with D possibly being TRBD1 (6 bases). Trimming stripped 1 base from V and 1 base from J, with 10 bases between. There are 15 residues in the CDR3. The germline gives CDR1 GTSNPN, CDR2 SVGIG (reference sequence). CDR3 residues: CAWSDFRGNTGELFF. CDR3 sequence (DNA): TGTGCCTGGAGTGACTTCAGGGGGAACACCGGGGAGCTGTTTTTT.

This chain joins TRBV28 and TRBJ1-1; D unclear. CDR3 size: 12 residues. V was clipped by 5 bases and J by 6 bases, with 10 bases between them. The germline CDR1 and CDR2 sequences are MDHEN and SYDVKM. The CDR3 reads CASSPKRAEAFF. The DNA for the CDR3 is TGTGCCAGCAGTCCCAAAAGAGCTGAAGCTTTCTTT.

As for this clonotype: Mismatch with germline at one junction end may stem from a read error. The V and J genes are TRBV27 and TRBJ1-1; no firm D call. The CDR3 is 14 amino acids. In germline, CDR1 is MNHEY, CDR2 SMNVEV (reference sequence). CDR3 in DNA: TGTGCCAGCAGTGAGGGAACGGGGAACACTGATGCTTTCTTT. It encodes CASSEGTGNTDAFF.

The genes are TRBV27 and TRBJ2-7, with 10 nucleotides matching TRBD2. The CDR3 contains 15 residues. V was pared by 8 bases and J by 6 bases, with 13 bases of the junction left unmatched. Germline V gives CDR1 MNHEY, CDR2 SMNVEV (reference sequence). The CDR3: CASGLRTSGGGEQYF. In nucleotides, the CDR3 is TGTGCCAGCGGACTACGGACTAGCGGAGGGGGCGAGCAGTACTTC.

The sample holds many counts of this clonotype. CDR3 protein: CASSGGSGNPSYEQYF. CDR3 DNA sequence: TGTGCCAGCAGTGGTGGGTCGGGGAATCCCTCCTACGAGCAGTACTTC. The chain carries TRBV5-5 and TRBJ2-7; TRBD2 is a possible D gene (5 bases). The CDR3 is made up of 16 amino acids. With 5 bases removed from V and 0 bases from J, the gap between germline ends came to 18 bases. Germline V gene sequence: CDR1 SGHKS, CDR2 YYEKEE (reference sequence).

This clonotype was seen at least ten times. V is TRBV20-1 and J is TRBJ1-5; D gene uncertain. V was cut by 0 bases and J by 0 bases, with 9 bases left in between. This CDR3 region has 15 residues. Germline loops: CDR1 DFQATT, CDR2 SNEGSKA (reference sequence). CDR3 residues: CSARDIRHSNQPQHF. In DNA form, the CDR3 reads TGCAGTGCTAGAGATATCAGGCATAGCAATCAGCCCCAGCATTTT.

V and J are TRBV2 and TRBJ2-5; perhaps TRBD1 as D (6 bases). The V gene's germline CDR1 is SNHLY and CDR2 FYNNEI. Trimming removed 7 bases at V and 6 bases at J, with 15 bases between. The CDR3 length is 13 residues. CDR3 sequence (DNA): TGTGCCAGCACCCCGGGACACGAAAAGACCCAGTACTTC. This encodes CASTPGHEKTQYF.

This clonotype came up many times. CDR3 in amino acids: CASSPSATAGGETQYF. CDR3 bases: TGTGCCAGCAGCCCGTCCGCCACGGCGGGAGGAGAGACCCAGTACTTC. The chain has TRBV7-2 and TRBJ2-5, with 8 bases lining up with TRBD2. Per germline, CDR1 SGHTA and CDR2 FQGNSA. The V segment lost 5 bases and the J segment 4 bases; nucleotides outside the gene matches: 12. The CDR3 is 16 residues long.

Comments on this clonotype: A much more abundant neighbour one base away suggests this may be a read error. The V gene is TRBV29-1, the J gene TRBJ2-7, with D possibly being TRBD1 (5 bases). V was trimmed by 5 bases and J by 1 base, leaving 6 bases between them. The germline V gene encodes CDR1 SQVTM and CDR2 ANQGSEA. The CDR3 contains 11 residues. CDR3 nucleotide sequence: TGCAGCGTTCGACAGTCCTACGAGCAGTACTTC. Protein: CSVRQSYEQYF.

This clonotype was counted many times. The V call is TRBV24-1, the J call TRBJ2-5; TRBD1 aligns across 10 bases. This CDR3 contains 15 residues. V lost 4 bases and J lost 5; bases outside the gene matches: 6. Germline CDR1 reads KGHDR; CDR2 reads SFDVKD. The CDR3 DNA is TGTGCCACCAGTGAGCTGGACAGGGGGAAGGAGACCCAGTACTTC. The encoded protein is CATSELDRGKETQYF.

The V gene is TRBV20-1, the J gene TRBJ2-2; 9 bases line up with TRBD2. Germline V lookup: CDR1 DFQATT, CDR2 SNEGSKA (reference sequence). The trim removed 2 bases at V and 1 base at J, leaving 2 bases unmatched. The CDR3 runs 15 residues. CDR3 in amino acids: CSARLAGLNTGELFF. The CDR3 nucleotides read TGCAGTGCTAGACTAGCGGGGCTGAACACCGGGGAGCTGTTTTTT.

There are many counts of this clonotype. The V and J genes are TRBV28 and TRBJ1-2, with 7 bases fitting TRBD1. Trimming took 2 bases from V and 5 from J; bases not matched to a gene: 5. In germline, CDR1 is MDHEN, CDR2 SYDVKM. The CDR3 loop spans 14 amino acids. CDR3 region: CASSLQQGRYGYTF. The CDR3 coding sequence is TGTGCCAGCAGTTTACAACAGGGGCGGTATGGCTACACCTTC.

This clonotype was counted ten times or more. This chain connects TRBV6-1 to TRBJ2-2; the D is unclear. Between the trimmed V and J ends, which lost 6 bases and 1 base, there was a span of 9 bases. Germline CDR1 reads MNHNS; CDR2 reads SASEGT. The CDR3 totals 14 residues. CDR3 coding DNA: TGTGCCAGCAGACCACTATTGAACACCGGGGAGCTGTTTTTT. Translated: CASRPLLNTGELFF.

This clonotype showed up many times. The gene calls are TRBV2 and TRBJ2-7; TRBD1 matches 7 bases. Germline-derived CDR1 and CDR2 are SNHLY and FYNNEI. Trimming at V came to 5 bases and at J to 2 bases, leaving 6 bases not matched to a gene. This CDR3 comprises 14 residues. Here the CDR3 reads CASSFRQGPYEQYF. The DNA of the CDR3 is TGTGCCAGCAGTTTTCGACAGGGACCCTACGAGCAGTACTTC.

This clonotype was seen repeatedly, ten times or more. This chain links TRBV28 with TRBJ2-7, with TRBD1 matching 9 bases. Germline V gives CDR1 MDHEN, CDR2 SYDVKM. V shed 5 bases, J shed 1 base, and the junction held 3 bases outside the gene matches. The CDR3 is made up of 14 amino acids. The DNA for the CDR3 is TGTGCCAGCAGTGCCGGGACAGGGTCCTACGAGCAGTACTTC. This gives the protein CASSAGTGSYEQYF.

This clonotype has a handful of counts. The V and J genes are TRBV14 and TRBJ2-6, with D uncertain. V was cut by 2 bases and J by 0 bases, with 2 bases left in between. The CDR3 spans 14 residues. Germline V gives CDR1 SGHDN, CDR2 FVKESK. The CDR3 is CASSQHSGANVLTF. DNA of the CDR3: TGTGCCAGCAGCCAACACTCTGGGGCCAACGTCCTGACTTTC.

This clonotype occurred many times. This chain links TRBV25-1 with TRBJ2-5, with a possible D match to TRBD2 (7 bases). The germline V gene has CDR1 MGHDK and CDR2 SYGVNS. This CDR3 contains 14 residues. V shed 1 base and J shed 5 bases, with 11 bases lying between them. Here the CDR3 reads CASSELGGAETQYF. For the CDR3, the DNA is TGTGCCAGCAGTGAATTAGGGGGGGCTGAGACCCAGTACTTC.